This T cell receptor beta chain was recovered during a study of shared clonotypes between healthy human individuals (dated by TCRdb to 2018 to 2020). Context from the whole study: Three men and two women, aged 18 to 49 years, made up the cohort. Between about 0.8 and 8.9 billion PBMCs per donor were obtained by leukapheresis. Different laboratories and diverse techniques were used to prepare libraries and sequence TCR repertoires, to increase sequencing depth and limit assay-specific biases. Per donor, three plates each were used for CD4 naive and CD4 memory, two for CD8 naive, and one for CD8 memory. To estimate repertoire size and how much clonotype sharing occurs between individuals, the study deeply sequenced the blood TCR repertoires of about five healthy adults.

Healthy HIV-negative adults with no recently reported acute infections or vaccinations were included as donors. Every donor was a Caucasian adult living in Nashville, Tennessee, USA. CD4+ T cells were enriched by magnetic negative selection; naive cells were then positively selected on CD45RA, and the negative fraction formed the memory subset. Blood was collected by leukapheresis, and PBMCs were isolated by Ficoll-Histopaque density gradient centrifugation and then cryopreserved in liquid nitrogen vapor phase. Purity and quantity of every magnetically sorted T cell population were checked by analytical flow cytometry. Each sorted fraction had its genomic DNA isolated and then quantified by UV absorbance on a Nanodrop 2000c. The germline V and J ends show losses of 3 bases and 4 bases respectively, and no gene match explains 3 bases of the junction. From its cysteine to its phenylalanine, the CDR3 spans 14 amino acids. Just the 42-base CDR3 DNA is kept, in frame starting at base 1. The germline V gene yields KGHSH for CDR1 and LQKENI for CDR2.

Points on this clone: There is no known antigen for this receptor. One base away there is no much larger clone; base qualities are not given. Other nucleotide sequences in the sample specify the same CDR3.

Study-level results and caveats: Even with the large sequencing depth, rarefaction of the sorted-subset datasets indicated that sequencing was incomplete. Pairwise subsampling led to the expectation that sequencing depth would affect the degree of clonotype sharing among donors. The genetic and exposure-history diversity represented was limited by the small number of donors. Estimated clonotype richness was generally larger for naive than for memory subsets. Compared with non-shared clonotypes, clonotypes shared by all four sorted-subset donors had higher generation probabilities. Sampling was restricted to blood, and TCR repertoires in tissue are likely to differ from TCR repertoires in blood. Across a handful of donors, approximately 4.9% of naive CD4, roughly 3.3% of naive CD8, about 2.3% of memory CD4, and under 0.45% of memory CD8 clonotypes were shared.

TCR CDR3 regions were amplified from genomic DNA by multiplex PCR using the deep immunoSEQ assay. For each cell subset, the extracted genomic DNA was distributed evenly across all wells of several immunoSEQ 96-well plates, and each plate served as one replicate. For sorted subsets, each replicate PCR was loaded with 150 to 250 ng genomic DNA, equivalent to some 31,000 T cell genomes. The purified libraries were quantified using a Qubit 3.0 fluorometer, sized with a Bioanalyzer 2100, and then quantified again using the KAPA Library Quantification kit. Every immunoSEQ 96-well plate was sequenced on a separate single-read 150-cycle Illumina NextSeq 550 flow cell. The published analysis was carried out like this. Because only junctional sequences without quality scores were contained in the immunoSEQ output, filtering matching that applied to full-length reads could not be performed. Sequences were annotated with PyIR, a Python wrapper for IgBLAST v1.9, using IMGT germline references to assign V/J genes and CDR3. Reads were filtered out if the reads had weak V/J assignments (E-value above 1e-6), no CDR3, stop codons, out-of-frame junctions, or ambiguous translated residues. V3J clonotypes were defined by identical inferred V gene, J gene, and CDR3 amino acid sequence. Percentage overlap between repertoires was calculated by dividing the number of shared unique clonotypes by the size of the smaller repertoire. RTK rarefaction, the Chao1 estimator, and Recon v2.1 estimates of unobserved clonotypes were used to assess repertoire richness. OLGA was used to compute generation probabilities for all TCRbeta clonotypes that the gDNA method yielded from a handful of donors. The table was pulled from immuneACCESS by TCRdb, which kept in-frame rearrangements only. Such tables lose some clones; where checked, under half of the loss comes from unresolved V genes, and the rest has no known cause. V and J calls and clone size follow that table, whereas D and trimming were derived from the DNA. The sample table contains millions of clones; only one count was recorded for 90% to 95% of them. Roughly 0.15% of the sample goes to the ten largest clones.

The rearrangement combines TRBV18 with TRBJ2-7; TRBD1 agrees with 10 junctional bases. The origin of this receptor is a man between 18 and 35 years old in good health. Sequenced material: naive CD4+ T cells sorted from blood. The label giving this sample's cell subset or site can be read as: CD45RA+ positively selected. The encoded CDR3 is CASSPGQGNYEQYF. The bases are TGTGCCAGCTCACCGGGACAGGGGAATTACGAGCAGTACTTC. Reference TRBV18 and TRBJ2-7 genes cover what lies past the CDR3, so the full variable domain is NAGVMQNPRHLVRRRGQEARLRCSPMKGHSHVYWYRQLPEEGLKFMVYLQKENIIDESGMPKERFSAEFPKEGPSILRIQQVVRGDSAAYFCASSPGQGNYEQYFGPGTRLTVT.